The sequence of this T cell receptor beta chain was determined in a study of T cells in Graves' hyperthyroidism and ophthalmopathy. Study-wide results and limits: A 13 V-J model separated ophthalmopathy from stable hyperthyroidism.

Germline values: CDR1 LGHDT, CDR2 YNNKEL (reference sequence). The CDR3 is 15 amino acids. Trimming took 4 bases from V and 1 from J; bases not matched to a gene: 1. RNA transcripts were the template for amplifying TCR beta CDR3 regions. HTBI primers were employed in a first-round RT-PCR of the TCR CDR3. TCRdb re-called the multiplex PCR reads with MiXCR, one entry per CDR3 protein. This table holds fewer than 800,000 distinct CDR3 sequences, approximately 16% found once. This clonotype has a handful of counts. The antigen remains undetermined. This receptor was taken from a man aged 18 to 30 with Graves' hyperthyroidism. The specimen sequenced was blood. This sequence joins TRBV3-1 and TRBJ2-5; 12 bases match TRBD2. CDR3 in DNA: TGTGCCAGCAGCCGGACTAGCGGGGTCCAAGAGACCCAGTACTTC. It specifies CASSRTSGVQETQYF.